The clone carrying this TCR beta chain was seen repeatedly, ten times or more. The antigen remains undetermined. Trimming removed 4 bases from V and 7 bases from J; junction bases left unmatched: 10. Germline CDR1 reads SGHRS; CDR2 reads YFSETQ. This CDR3 is built from 15 residues. TCRdb passed the RT-PCR reads through MiXCR, listing each CDR3 protein once. The sample has roughly 780,000 distinct CDR3 sequences; less than 20% are singletons. This entry belongs to a study of response to subunit inactivated influenza vaccine. Notes on the study in general: T cells newly recruited by each seasonal influenza vaccination are few, the authors suggested.

The V call is TRBV5-1, the J call TRBJ2-2, with TRBD2 matching 7 bases. The sample was PBMCs from blood, taken 4 to 6 days after vaccination. This receptor was taken from a man aged 45-60 years who received an inactivated influenza vaccine. This chain's CDR3 is CASSTGTNSVGELFF. The CDR3 nucleotides read TGCGCCAGCAGCACCGGGACTAACAGTGTCGGGGAGCTGTTTTTT.